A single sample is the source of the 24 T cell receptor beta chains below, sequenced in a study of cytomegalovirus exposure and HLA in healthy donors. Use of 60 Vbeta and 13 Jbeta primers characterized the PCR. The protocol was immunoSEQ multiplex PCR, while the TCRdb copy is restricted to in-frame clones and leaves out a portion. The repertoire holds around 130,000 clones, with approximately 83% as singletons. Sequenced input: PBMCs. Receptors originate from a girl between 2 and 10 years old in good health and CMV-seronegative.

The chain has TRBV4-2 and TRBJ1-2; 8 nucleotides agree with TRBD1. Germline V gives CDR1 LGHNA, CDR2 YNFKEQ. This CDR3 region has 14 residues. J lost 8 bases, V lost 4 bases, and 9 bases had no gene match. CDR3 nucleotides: TGTGCCAGCAGCCGTGACAGGGGCTCTGACGGCTACACCTTC. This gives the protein CASSRDRGSDGYTF.

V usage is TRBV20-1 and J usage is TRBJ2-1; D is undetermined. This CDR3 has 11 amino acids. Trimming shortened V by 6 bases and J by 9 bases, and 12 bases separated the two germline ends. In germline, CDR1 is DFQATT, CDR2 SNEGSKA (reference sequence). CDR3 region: CSAPPRGEQFF. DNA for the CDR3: TGCAGTGCCCCGCCTAGAGGTGAGCAGTTCTTC.

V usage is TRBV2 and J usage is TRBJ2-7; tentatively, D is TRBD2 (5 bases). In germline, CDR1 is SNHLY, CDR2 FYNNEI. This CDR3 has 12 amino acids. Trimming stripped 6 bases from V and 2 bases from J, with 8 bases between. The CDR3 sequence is CASSGEPYEQYF. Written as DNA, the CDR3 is TGTGCCAGCAGCGGGGAGCCCTACGAGCAGTACTTC.

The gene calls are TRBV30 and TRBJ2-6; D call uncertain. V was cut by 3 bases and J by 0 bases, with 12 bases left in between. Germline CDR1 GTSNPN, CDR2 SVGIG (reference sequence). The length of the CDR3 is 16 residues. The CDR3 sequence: CAWSEIRISGANVLTF. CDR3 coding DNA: TGTGCCTGGAGCGAAATCAGAATCTCTGGGGCCAACGTCCTGACTTTC.

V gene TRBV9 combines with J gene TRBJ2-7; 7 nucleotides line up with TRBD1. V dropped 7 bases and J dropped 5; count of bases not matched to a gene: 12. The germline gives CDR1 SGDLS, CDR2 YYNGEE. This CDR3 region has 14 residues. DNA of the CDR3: TGTGCCAGCTCACGATACGACAGGGCAAACGAGCAGTACTTC. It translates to CASSRYDRANEQYF.

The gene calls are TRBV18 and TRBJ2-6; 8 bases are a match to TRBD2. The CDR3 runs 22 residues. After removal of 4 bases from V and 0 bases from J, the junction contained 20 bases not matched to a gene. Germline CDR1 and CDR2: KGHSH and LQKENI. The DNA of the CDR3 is TGTGCCAGCTCACTAAAAAGGTTAGCGGGGCCCCATATTCTCTCTGGGGCCAACGTCCTGACTTTC. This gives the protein CASSLKRLAGPHILSGANVLTF.

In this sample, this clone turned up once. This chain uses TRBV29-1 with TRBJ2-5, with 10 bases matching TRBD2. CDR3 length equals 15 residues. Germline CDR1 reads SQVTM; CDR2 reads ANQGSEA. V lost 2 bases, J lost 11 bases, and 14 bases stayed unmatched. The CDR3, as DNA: TGCAGCGTTGAATCCTTTCTAGCGGGAGTCTGGGAGCAGTACTTC. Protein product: CSVESFLAGVWEQYF. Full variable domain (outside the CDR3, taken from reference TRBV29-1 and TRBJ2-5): SAVISQKPSRDICQRGTSLTIQCQVDSQVTMMFWYRQQPGQSLTLIATANQGSEATYESGFVIDKFPISRPNLTFSTLTVSNMSPEDSSIYLCSVESFLAGVWEQYFGPGTRLLVL.

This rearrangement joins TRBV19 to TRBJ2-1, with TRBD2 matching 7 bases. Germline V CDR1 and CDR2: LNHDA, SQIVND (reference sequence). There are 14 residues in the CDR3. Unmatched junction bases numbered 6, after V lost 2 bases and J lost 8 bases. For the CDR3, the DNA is TGTGCCAGTAGTATATACCCCCTAGCGGATGAGCAGTTCTTC. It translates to CASSIYPLADEQFF.

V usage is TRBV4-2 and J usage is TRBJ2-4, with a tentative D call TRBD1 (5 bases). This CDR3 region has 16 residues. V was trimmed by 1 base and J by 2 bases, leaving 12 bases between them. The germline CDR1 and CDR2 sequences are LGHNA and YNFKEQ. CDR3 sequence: CASSQGAGLSKNIQYF. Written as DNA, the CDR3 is TGTGCCAGCAGCCAAGGCGCAGGGCTATCCAAAAACATTCAGTACTTC.

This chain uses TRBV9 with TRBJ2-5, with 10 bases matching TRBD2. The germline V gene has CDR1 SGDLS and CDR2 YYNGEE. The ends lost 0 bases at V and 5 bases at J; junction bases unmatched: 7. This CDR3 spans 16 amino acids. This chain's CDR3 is CASSVGQAGGPETQYF. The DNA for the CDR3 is TGTGCCAGCAGCGTAGGTCAAGCGGGGGGGCCGGAGACCCAGTACTTC.

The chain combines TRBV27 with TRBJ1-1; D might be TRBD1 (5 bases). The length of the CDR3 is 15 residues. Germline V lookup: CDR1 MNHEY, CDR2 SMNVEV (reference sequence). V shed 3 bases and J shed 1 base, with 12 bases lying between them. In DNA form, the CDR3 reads TGTGCCAGCAGTTTCGGGCAGGGTAGGAACACTGAAGCTTTCTTT. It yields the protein CASSFGQGRNTEAFF.

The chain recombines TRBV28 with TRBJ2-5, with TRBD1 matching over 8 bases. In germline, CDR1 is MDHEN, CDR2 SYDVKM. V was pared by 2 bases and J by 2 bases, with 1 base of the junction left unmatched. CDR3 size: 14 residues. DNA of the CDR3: TGTGCCAGCAGTTTAAACAGGGGGCAAGAGACCCAGTACTTC. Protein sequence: CASSLNRGQETQYF.

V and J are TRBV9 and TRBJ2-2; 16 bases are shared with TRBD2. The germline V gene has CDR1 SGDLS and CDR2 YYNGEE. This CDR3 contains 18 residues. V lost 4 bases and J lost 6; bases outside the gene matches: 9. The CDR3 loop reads CASSKTGTSGGAAGELFF. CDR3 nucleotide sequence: TGTGCCAGCAGCAAAACCGGGACTAGCGGGGGGGCCGCCGGGGAGCTGTTTTTT.

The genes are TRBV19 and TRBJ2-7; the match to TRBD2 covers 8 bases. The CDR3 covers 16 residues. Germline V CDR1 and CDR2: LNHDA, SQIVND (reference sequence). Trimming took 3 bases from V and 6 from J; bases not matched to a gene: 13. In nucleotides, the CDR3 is TGTGCCAGTAGTATGTTGGGCGGGGGGACCCCTGGCGAGCAGTACTTC. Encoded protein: CASSMLGGGTPGEQYF.

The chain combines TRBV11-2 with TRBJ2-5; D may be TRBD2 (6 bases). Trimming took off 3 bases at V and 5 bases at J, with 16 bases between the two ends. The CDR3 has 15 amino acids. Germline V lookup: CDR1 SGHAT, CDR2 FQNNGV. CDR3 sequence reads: CASSLEYGGWETQYF. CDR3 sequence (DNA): TGTGCCAGCAGCTTGGAATACGGGGGATGGGAGACCCAGTACTTC. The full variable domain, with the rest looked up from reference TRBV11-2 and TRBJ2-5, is EAGVAQSPRYKIIEKRQSVAFWCNPISGHATLYWYQQILGQGPKLLIQFQNNGVVDDSQLPKDRFSAERLKGVDSTLKIQPAKLEDSAVYLCASSLEYGGWETQYFGPGTRLLVL.

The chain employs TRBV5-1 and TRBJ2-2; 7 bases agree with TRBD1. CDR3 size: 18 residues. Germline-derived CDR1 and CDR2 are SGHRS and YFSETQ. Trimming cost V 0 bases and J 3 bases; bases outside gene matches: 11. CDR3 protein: CASSLGGGDRDYTGELFF. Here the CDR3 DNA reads TGCGCCAGCAGCTTGGGCGGTGGGGACAGAGACTACACCGGGGAGCTGTTTTTT.

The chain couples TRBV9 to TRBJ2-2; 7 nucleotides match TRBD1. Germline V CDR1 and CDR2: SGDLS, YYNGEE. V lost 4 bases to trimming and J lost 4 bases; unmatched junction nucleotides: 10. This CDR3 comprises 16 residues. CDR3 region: CASSPGQVLITGELFF. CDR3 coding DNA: TGTGCCAGCAGCCCAGGACAGGTTCTCATCACCGGGGAGCTGTTTTTT.

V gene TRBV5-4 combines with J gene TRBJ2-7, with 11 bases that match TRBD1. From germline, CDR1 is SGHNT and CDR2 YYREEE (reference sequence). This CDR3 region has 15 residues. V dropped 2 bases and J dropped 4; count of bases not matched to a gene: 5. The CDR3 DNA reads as TGTGCCAGCAGCTTACCGGGACAGGGGGATTACGAGCAGTACTTC. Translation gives CASSLPGQGDYEQYF. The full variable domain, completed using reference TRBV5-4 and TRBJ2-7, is ETGVTQSPTHLIKTRGQQVTLRCSSQSGHNTVSWYQQALGQGPQFIFQYYREEENGRGNFPPRFSGLQFPNYSSELNVNALELDDSALYLCASSLPGQGDYEQYFGPGTRLTVT.

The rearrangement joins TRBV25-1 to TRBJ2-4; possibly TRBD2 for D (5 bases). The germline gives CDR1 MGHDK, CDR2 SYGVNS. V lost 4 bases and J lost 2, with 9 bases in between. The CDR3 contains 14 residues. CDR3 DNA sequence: TGTGCCAGCAGTGGTGACTATACCAAAAACATTCAGTACTTC. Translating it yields CASSGDYTKNIQYF. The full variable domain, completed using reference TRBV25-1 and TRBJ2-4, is EADIYQTPRYLVIGTGKKITLECSQTMGHDKMYWYQQDPGMELHLIHYSYGVNSTEKGDLSSESTVSRIRTEHFPLTLESARPSHTSQYLCASSGDYTKNIQYFGAGTRLSVL.

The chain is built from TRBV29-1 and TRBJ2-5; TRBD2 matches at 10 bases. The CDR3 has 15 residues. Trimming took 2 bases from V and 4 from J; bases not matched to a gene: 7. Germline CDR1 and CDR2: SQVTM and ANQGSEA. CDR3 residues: CSVERPSGGPETQYF. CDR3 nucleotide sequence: TGCAGCGTTGAAAGGCCTAGCGGGGGCCCAGAGACCCAGTACTTC.

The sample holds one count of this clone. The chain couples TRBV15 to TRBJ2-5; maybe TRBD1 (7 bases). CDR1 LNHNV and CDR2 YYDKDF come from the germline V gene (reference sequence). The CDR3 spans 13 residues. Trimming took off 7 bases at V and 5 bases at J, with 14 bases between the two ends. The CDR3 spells CATNRGGGETQYF. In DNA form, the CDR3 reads TGTGCCACCAACAGGGGAGGTGGGGAGACCCAGTACTTC.

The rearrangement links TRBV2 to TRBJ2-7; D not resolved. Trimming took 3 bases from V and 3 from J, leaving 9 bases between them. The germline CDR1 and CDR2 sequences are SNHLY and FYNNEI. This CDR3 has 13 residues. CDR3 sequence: CASSEFLIYEQYF. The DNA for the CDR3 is TGTGCCAGCAGTGAGTTTCTTATCTACGAGCAGTACTTC.

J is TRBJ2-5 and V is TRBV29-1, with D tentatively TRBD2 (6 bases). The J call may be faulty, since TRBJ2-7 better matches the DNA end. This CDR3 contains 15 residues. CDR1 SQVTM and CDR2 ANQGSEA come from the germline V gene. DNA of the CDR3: TGCAGCGTTGGAGGGGCGGGACGAACCTCCTACGAGCAGTACTTC. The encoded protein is CSVGGAGRTSYEQYF.

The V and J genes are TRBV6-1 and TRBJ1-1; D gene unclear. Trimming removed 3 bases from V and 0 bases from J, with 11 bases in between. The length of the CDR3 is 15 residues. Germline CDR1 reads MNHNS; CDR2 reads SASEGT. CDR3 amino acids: CASSDQASVNTEAFF. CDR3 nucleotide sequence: TGTGCCAGCAGTGACCAGGCGTCAGTGAACACTGAAGCTTTCTTT.